A single sample is the source of the 16 T cell receptor beta chains below, sequenced in a study of neurological immune-mediated disorders (dated by TCRdb to between 2019 and 2020). Preparation of the library involved 5' RACE. TCRdb records Illumina HiSeq 2500 as the sequencer. TCRdb reprocessing: public reads trimmed at Q25 with fastp, clones called with MiXCR, in-frame beta chains kept. Every CDR3 protein is listed once, alongside the most common genes and DNA of its rows. The sample contains 72,000 or so distinct CDR3 sequences, approximately 17% of them found a single time. Of the sample, approximately 15% falls within the top ten clones. Sequencing was done on a sample of PBMCs. All receptors come from a woman aged 35 to 49 in good health.

Concerning this clonotype: A read error may be the cause here, since a much bigger clone is one base away. J is TRBJ1-2 and V is TRBV20-1; possibly TRBD1 for D (6 bases). This CDR3 is built from 12 residues. V was shortened by 5 bases and J by 7 bases, with 14 bases between the two germline ends. Germline values: CDR1 DFQATT, CDR2 SNEGSKA (reference sequence). CDR3 coding DNA: TGCAGTGCTGGCAGACAGGTCAGTGGCTACACCTTC. It specifies CSAGRQVSGYTF.

This clonotype was picked up many times. The chain combines TRBV7-3 with TRBJ2-7, with 8 bases lining up with TRBD2. With V trimmed by 2 bases and J by 5 bases, 5 bases remained unmatched. The CDR3 is made up of 14 amino acids. Germline assignment: CDR1 SGHTA and CDR2 FQGTGA. The chain's CDR3 is CASSLAGGHDEQYF. DNA of the CDR3: TGTGCCAGCAGCTTAGCGGGGGGCCACGACGAGCAGTACTTC.

The V and J genes are TRBV6-1 and TRBJ1-1; 7 nucleotides agree with TRBD1. In germline, CDR1 is MNHNS, CDR2 SASEGT. CDR3 length equals 15 residues. The V gene end was trimmed by 4 bases and the J gene end by 0 bases; junction bases not matched to a gene: 5. For the CDR3, the DNA is TGTGCCAGCAGTGCTGAAGGGGGCATGAACACTGAAGCTTTCTTT. Translated: CASSAEGGMNTEAFF.

The chain couples TRBV20-1 to TRBJ2-7, with D possibly matching TRBD1 (6 bases). This CDR3 has 14 residues. Trimming pared 0 bases from V and 1 base from J, leaving 10 bases between. Germline CDR1 is DFQATT and CDR2 is SNEGSKA (reference sequence). The CDR3 loop is CSARDLDRSYEQYF. DNA for the CDR3: TGCAGTGCTAGAGATTTGGACAGATCCTACGAGCAGTACTTC.

The chain is built from TRBV19 and TRBJ1-5; perhaps TRBD1 as D (5 bases). V was pared by 7 bases and J by 2 bases, with 9 bases between. Germline V gives CDR1 LNHDA, CDR2 SQIVND (reference sequence). This CDR3 has 13 amino acids. CDR3 in DNA: TGTGCCAGTAAGGGGTGGGGCAATCAGCCCCAGCATTTT. Translating it yields CASKGWGNQPQHF.

J is TRBJ2-7 and V is TRBV6-1, with 13 bases identical to TRBD2. CDR1 is MNHNS and CDR2 is SASEGT in the germline V gene. V was clipped by 6 bases and J by 0 bases; unmatched bases: 8. This CDR3 spans 17 amino acids. The CDR3 spells CASRGTSGGAASYEQYF. Here the CDR3 DNA reads TGTGCCAGCAGGGGTACTAGCGGGGGGGCGGCCTCCTACGAGCAGTACTTC.

This clonotype was recorded at least ten times. V gene TRBV20-1 combines with J gene TRBJ1-5, with TRBD1 as a possible D gene (5 bases). The CDR3 sequence is 14 residues long. Per the germline V gene, CDR1 is DFQATT and CDR2 is SNEGSKA (reference sequence). The germline V and J ends were trimmed by 3 bases and 2 bases, with 11 bases remaining between them. CDR3 nucleotide sequence: TGCAGTGCTAGCCGGGGGGTGGGCAATCAGCCCCAGCATTTT. This sequence encodes CSASRGVGNQPQHF.

This clonotype was detected many times. The rearrangement uses TRBV6-5 and TRBJ1-1; 10 nucleotides line up with TRBD1. Germline CDR1 is MNHEY and CDR2 is SVGAGI. With 6 bases clipped from V and 4 bases from J, the junction kept 8 bases outside the gene matches. The CDR3 sequence is 15 residues long. CDR3 region: CASRPPRTGGTEAFF. The CDR3 DNA reads as TGTGCCAGCAGGCCCCCCCGGACAGGGGGCACTGAAGCTTTCTTT.

This clonotype occurred many times. The gene calls are TRBV28 and TRBJ1-5; TRBD1 might be the D (6 bases). Per germline, CDR1 MDHEN and CDR2 SYDVKM. The CDR3 sequence is 15 residues long. Between the trimmed V and J ends, which lost 4 bases and 6 bases, there was a span of 16 bases. The CDR3 DNA reads as TGTGCCAGCAGTTCCCCTTCCGGGGGCGGTCAGCCCCAGCATTTT. This sequence encodes CASSSPSGGGQPQHF.

The chain is built from TRBV18 and TRBJ2-5; D remains ambiguous. CDR1 KGHSH and CDR2 LQKENI come from the germline V gene. The ends were cut back, 6 bases at V and 5 bases at J, with 19 bases in the middle. The CDR3 is made up of 15 amino acids. The CDR3 here is CASSLLQGTQETQYF. The CDR3 DNA follows: TGTGCCAGCTCCCTGCTGCAAGGCACCCAGGAGACCCAGTACTTC.

This clonotype has at least ten counts. This chain uses TRBV3-1 with TRBJ2-2, with no clear D. The CDR3 loop spans 14 amino acids. Trimming took off 4 bases at V and 2 bases at J, with 8 bases between the two ends. The germline V gene encodes CDR1 LGHDT and CDR2 YNNKEL (reference sequence). The CDR3 loop reads CASSLNTNTGELFF. CDR3 DNA sequence: TGTGCCAGCAGCCTAAATACCAACACCGGGGAGCTGTTTTTT.

In this sample, this clonotype turned up many times. The chain is built from TRBV6-2 or TRBV6-3 and TRBJ2-3; D not certain. V was pared by 7 bases and J by 6 bases, with 8 bases between. Per the germline V gene, CDR1 is MNHEY and CDR2 is SVGEGT. There are 11 residues in the CDR3. This CDR3 reads CASTLGDTQYF. The CDR3 DNA follows: TGTGCCAGCACCCTAGGGGATACGCAGTATTTT.

At least ten counts were recorded for this clonotype. V is TRBV9 and J is TRBJ2-6; a possible D gene is TRBD1 (6 bases). CDR3 length: 18 amino acids. In germline, CDR1 is SGDLS, CDR2 YYNGEE. V was pared by 4 bases and J by 1 base, with 18 bases between. CDR3 amino acids: CASSPTTGTRSGANVLTF. The CDR3 DNA reads TGTGCCAGCAGCCCAACGACCGGGACACGGTCTGGGGCCAACGTCCTGACTTTC.

The rearrangement links TRBV10-3 to TRBJ2-5, with a possible D match to TRBD2 (5 bases). The CDR3 has 13 residues. Per germline, CDR1 ENHRY and CDR2 SYGVKD. The V end lost 11 bases, the J end lost 10 bases, and 23 bases lay between the germline ends. The DNA of the CDR3 is TGTGCCGCCGGCGAGACACCCGACCGGGACCAGTACTTC. Amino acid sequence: CAAGETPDRDQYF.

This clonotype was counted ten times or more. The chain is built from TRBV7-9 and TRBJ2-6, with D possibly TRBD2 on 6 matching bases. Germline V gives CDR1 SEHNR, CDR2 FQNEAQ (reference sequence). The CDR3 is 13 amino acids. The V end lost 3 bases, the J end lost 13 bases, and 13 bases lay between the germline ends. The CDR3 protein is CASSFGGIGVLTF. In DNA form, the CDR3 reads TGTGCCAGCAGCTTCGGAGGGATCGGTGTCCTGACTTTC.

This clonotype was recorded many times. The chain uses TRBV6-1 and TRBJ1-1; 8 positions match TRBD1. CDR3 length equals 15 residues. The junction had 11 bases not matched to a gene; V was cut back by 4 bases and J by 7 bases. The germline CDR1 and CDR2 sequences are MNHNS and SASEGT. CDR3 sequence reads: CASSVGWTGRSEAFF. CDR3 nucleotide sequence: TGTGCCAGCAGTGTTGGGTGGACAGGGAGAAGTGAAGCTTTCTTT.